Shown below are 11 T cell receptor beta chains from a single sample sequenced in a study of monozygotic twins with inflammatory bowel disease. TCRdb reprocessed the 5' RACE reads; each CDR3 protein has one entry and no DNA is given. The sample's table shows about 330,000 distinct CDR3 sequences. Sequences were obtained from blood. These receptors all come from a human donor with ulcerative colitis or Crohn's disease, or a healthy co-twin of an affected twin (not recorded which).

The V call is TRBV28, the J call TRBJ2-3; TCRdb's D gene call, TRBD1, goes unchecked for lack of DNA. The CDR3 runs to 16 residues. Germline assignment: CDR1 MDHEN and CDR2 SYDVKM. CDR3 region: CASSLGTGVRTDTQYF.

V usage is TRBV18 and J usage is TRBJ2-3; TCRdb reports TRBD2, a call that lacks DNA to check it against. Germline V gene data show CDR1 as KGHSH and CDR2 as LQKENI. The CDR3 has 16 amino acids. The CDR3 loop is CASSSGLALSTDTQYF.

The chain recombines TRBV4-1 with TRBJ1-4. The CDR3 sequence is 15 residues long. Germline values: CDR1 MGHRA, CDR2 YSYEKL. The chain's CDR3 is CASSQVRLLNEKLFF.

This chain links TRBV20-1 with TRBJ2-2; the TCRdb call, TRBD1, lacks DNA for checking. The CDR3 extends over 12 amino acids. Germline lookup yields CDR1 DFQATT and CDR2 SNEGSKA (reference sequence). The CDR3 loop is CSVQGNTGELFF.

The V and J genes are TRBV6-5 and TRBJ1-5; TCRdb returns TRBD1, unconfirmable since there is no DNA. There are 13 residues in the CDR3. Germline lookup yields CDR1 MNHEY and CDR2 SVGAGI. CDR3 residues: CASLRGGNQPQHF.

The gene calls are TRBV5-4 and TRBJ2-7; TCRdb gives TRBD1 as the D gene, but with no DNA this cannot be confirmed. CDR3 length: 16 residues. Germline V gene data show CDR1 as SGHNT and CDR2 as YYREEE (reference sequence). The CDR3 reads CASSYEFGQVSDEQYF.

This rearrangement joins TRBV20-1 to TRBJ2-7; TCRdb indicates TRBD1, and absent DNA this call remains unverified. The CDR3 covers 12 residues. The germline CDR1 and CDR2 sequences are DFQATT and SNEGSKA (reference sequence). CDR3 in amino acids: CSARPWTGEQYF.

The V and J genes are TRBV20-1 and TRBJ2-7; the D call from TCRdb, TRBD2, cannot be confirmed without DNA. CDR1 and CDR2 (germline): DFQATT, SNEGSKA (reference sequence). This CDR3 contains 14 residues. The CDR3 is CSPSLSYVGYEQYF.

The chain couples TRBV27 to TRBJ1-6. CDR1 and CDR2 (germline): MNHEY, SMNVEV (reference sequence). The CDR3 covers 16 residues. CDR3 sequence reads: CASSSSAGGGGRPLHF.

The V and J genes are TRBV18 and TRBJ1-5; with no DNA, the TCRdb D assignment of TRBD1 cannot be verified. The CDR3 sequence is 17 residues long. Germline V gene sequence: CDR1 KGHSH, CDR2 LQKENI. The CDR3 spells CASSPLRETERNQPQHF.

The chain employs TRBV30 and TRBJ1-1. Germline V gene sequence: CDR1 GTSNPN, CDR2 SVGIG (reference sequence). The CDR3 contains 11 residues. CDR3 residues: CAWSGTDKAFF.